This T cell receptor (beta chain) was profiled in a study of blood T cell repertoires in COVID-19. Turning to the study itself: The samples span acute and convalescent COVID-19 from the United States, Italy and Spain. PBMCs, B-cell-depleted T cells, or T cells provided the cDNA or gDNA that made up the material.

Germline CDR1 SEHNR, CDR2 FQNEAQ (reference sequence). The CDR3 is 12 residues long. The ends were cut back, 1 base at V and 7 bases at J, with 6 bases in the middle. This clone was detected once. Using immunoSEQ multiplex PCR, the repertoire was profiled, and TCRdb retains in-frame clones only, with some absent. The sample consists of some 280,000 clones, about 85% of them appearing once. The rearrangement joins TRBV7-9 to TRBJ2-3; D may be TRBD2 (6 bases). Sequencing was carried out using peripheral blood. This TCR was sampled from a woman aged 45-60 years with active or convalescent COVID-19. In DNA form, the CDR3 reads TGTGCCAGCAGCTTAGGCGGGAATACGCAGTATTTT. This codes for CASSLGGNTQYF. Full variable domain (remainder filled in from reference TRBV7-9 and TRBJ2-3): DTGVSQNPRHKITKRGQNVTFRCDPISEHNRLYWYRQTLGQGPEFLTYFQNEAQLEKSRLLSDRFSAERPKGSFSTLEIQRTEQGDSAMYLCASSLGGNTQYFGPGTRLTVL.